This TCR beta chain was retrieved from a study of blood T cell repertoires in COVID-19 (dated by TCRdb to 2018 to 2021). Turning to the overall study: Collaborator samples came from the United States, Italy and Spain and covered acute and convalescent phases of COVID-19. The material from the prospective study consisted of cDNA or gDNA derived from T cells, B-cell-depleted T cells, or PBMCs. Deeply sampled blood TCRbeta repertoires from subjects exposed to, actively infected with, or recovered from COVID-19 were included in the dataset. The repertoires were released in a freely available public database intended as a resource for research on the immune response to SARS-CoV-2. The samples were drawn from the first 160 participants of the ongoing ImmuneRACE study and from over a thousand subjects provided by 6 global collaborators. Sample metadata almost always included a de-identified subject ID, COVID-19 status, age in years and sex. Where available, HLA class I and class II types were obtained from metadata supplied by the sample provider rather than from assay-based typing. What the work shows at the level of the full study, not this receptor alone: The amount of clinical and demographic metadata varied by source and participant and was provided uncurated.

Enrolling through a virtual design, the prospective study's participants ranged in age from roughly 18 to 95 years and lived across 24 United States geographic areas. To assign participants to cohorts, the prospective study relied on clinical history that participants themselves reported in a screening survey and a study questionnaire. Exposed participants had been in contact, within 2 weeks of entering the study, with a person who had a PCR-confirmed or clinician-diagnosed case of COVID-19. Mobile phlebotomists in the prospective study collected whole blood, serum and a nasopharyngeal or oropharyngeal swab from every participant. Additional blood draws and questionnaires over an approximately two-month period could optionally be provided by prospective study participants. Prospective study blood samples were shipped either frozen or at room temperature before DNA extraction. TCRbeta CDR3 regions were amplified from genomic DNA using the immunoSEQ Assay, a bias-controlled multiplex PCR. For the original study's pipeline: Within the assay, amplification of reference gene primers was used to estimate how many nucleated cells each sample contained. To quantify the absolute abundance of each unique TCRbeta CDR3 rearrangement, sequence reads were collapsed and filtered. For each sample, productive Simpson clonality was calculated by taking the square root of Simpson's diversity index across productive rearrangements. The source is immuneACCESS, and TCRdb retained only in-frame sequences with V and J called. Part of the clones is not carried over; for the studies checked, unresolved V genes explain less than half of this, and the remainder is unexplained. V and J calls and clone size are copied from that table; D and trimming were computed from the DNA. For this sample the table gives hundreds of thousands of clones, of which 80% to 90% were detected only once. Jointly, the top ten make up about 4.5% of the sample.

Of note for this clone: The target of this receptor is not known. No base quality information exists; no much larger clone differs at one position.

At the junction V is shortened by 1 base and J by 4 bases, with 11 bases in between. There are 14 amino acids in the CDR3, from cysteine to phenylalanine inclusive. CDR3 DNA only is kept here, 42 bases in frame from base 1. CDR1 SNHLY and CDR2 FYNNEI were looked up in the germline V gene. The sequencing sample was made of PBMCs or T cells enriched from blood (not recorded which). In this chain, TRBV2 is recombined with TRBJ2-7, with TRBD1 as a weak D call on 5 bases. The receptor was derived from a woman aged 25 to 39 who had been exposed to COVID-19. The CDR3 in this case is CASSEGGWLYEQYF. The base sequence is TGTGCCAGCAGTGAAGGGGGCTGGCTGTACGAGCAGTACTTC.